This T cell receptor (beta chain) was sequenced in a study of Tregs in tolerant kidney transplant recipients. Overall study results and limits: Validation in larger populations is needed because few patients were studied. Biological reproducibility was not directly addressed in this study. Expanding Tregs on activated donor B cells appeared to best identify donor-specific TCRbeta clones.

Trimming took 0 bases from V and 6 from J; bases not matched to a gene: 4. The CDR3 is made up of 16 amino acids. Germline CDR1 SGHRS, CDR2 YFSETQ. Unstimulated Tregs (CD4+CD25+CD127-) and CD4+CD25- non-Tregs were sorted from PBMCs. Of note for this clone: Its specificity is not known.

The method was immunoSEQ multiplex PCR; TCRdb's version includes in-frame clones alone and lacks a portion of them. The data hold 200,000 to 300,000 clones, with about four fifths observed a single time. The V and J genes are TRBV5-1 and TRBJ2-7; 15 bases map to TRBD2. Sequencing was performed on CD4+ T cells from blood. The source of this sequence is a human donor in good health. The CDR3 region is CASSLGTSGRAAEQYF. DNA of the CDR3: TGCGCCAGCAGCTTGGGGACTAGCGGGAGGGCCGCCGAGCAGTACTTC.